These T cell receptor beta chains were read from a single sample in a study of cytomegalovirus exposure and HLA in healthy donors. Profiled with immunoSEQ multiplex PCR; TCRdb holds only in-frame clones, not every one. Of under 150,000 clones in the sample, 75% were seen once. Sequences were obtained from PBMCs. Every receptor here comes from a woman aged 18-35 years in good health and CMV-seronegative. Each CDR3 is given without its conserved first and last residue. Fields, in order: V gene, D gene, J gene, CDR3 protein. A D gene is named only where the DNA matches it firmly.

>TRBV29-1|TRBD1|TRBJ1-2
SVGDRGRHGYT
>TRBV7-5|-|TRBJ2-1
VRSIAGGREIYNEQF
>TRBV30|TRBD1|TRBJ1-1
AWSPGDRGTEAF
>TRBV4-1|-|TRBJ1-4
ASSQDAGLGGEKLF
>TRBV10-1|-|TRBJ1-1
ASSDQGVSTEAF
>TRBV6-5|-|TRBJ1-5
ASKVKPNQPQH
>TRBV4-2|TRBD1|TRBJ1-1
ASSQDRRGVTEAF
>TRBV6-5|TRBD2|TRBJ2-3
ASSYWGLGTDTQY
>TRBV9|TRBD1|TRBJ2-2
ASSDTDRGLNTGELF
>TRBV5-1|-|TRBJ1-1
ATRFRGDTEAF
>TRBV5-8|TRBD1|TRBJ1-2
ASSFGTDDGYT
>TRBV18|-|TRBJ1-6
ASSPGPGSNSPLH
>TRBV11-1|-|TRBJ1-1
ASSLTGLKNTEAF
>TRBV2|TRBD1|TRBJ1-1
ASSEDRGTEAF
>TRBV30|-|TRBJ2-7
AWSTWGVPGYEQY
>TRBV6-5|-|TRBJ2-5
ASSSGMGRETQY
>TRBV2|-|TRBJ1-1
ASSGVEAF
>TRBV7-8|TRBD2|TRBJ2-2
ASSLVASGGLNTGELF
>TRBV2|TRBD1|TRBJ1-6
ASRSRDSEDSPLH
>TRBV18|TRBD1|TRBJ1-6
ASSEQGNSPLH
>TRBV6-1|-|TRBJ1-4
ASRLTSLREKLF
>TRBV7-9|-|TRBJ1-4
ASSLDGVGKLF
>TRBV7-9|TRBD1|TRBJ1-1
ASSPTGPGTEAF
>TRBV19|TRBD1|TRBJ1-5
GSRGANQPQH
>TRBV7-9|-|TRBJ2-7
ASSFTGYEQY
>TRBV5-4|TRBD1|TRBJ2-2
ASRVTGGKTGELF
>TRBV10-3|TRBD1|TRBJ2-7
AIRGGTGYEQY
>TRBV7-2|-|TRBJ2-3
ASSLALGGKISTDTQY
>TRBV13|-|TRBJ1-2
ASSLGNPPSTSYGYT
>TRBV7-9|-|TRBJ2-1
ASSLAGASYNEQF
>TRBV6-1|-|TRBJ1-1
ASSEGPQGEAF
>TRBV5-4|-|TRBJ2-5
ASSLATGNGWETQY
>TRBV9|-|TRBJ2-3
ASSFTGNFNTDTQY
>TRBV25-1|-|TRBJ1-1
ASSEPSLRGTEAF
>TRBV4-1|-|TRBJ2-7
ASSPEARAIYEQY
>TRBV5-6|-|TRBJ1-3
ASSSLRGFSGNTIY
>TRBV6-6|-|TRBJ2-7
ASSYPRGRFHEQY
>TRBV7-8|TRBD1|TRBJ1-2
ASSPGTGGDYGYT
>TRBV6-1|TRBD1|TRBJ1-2
ASSVTRDREST
>TRBV2|TRBD1|TRBJ2-1
ASSVLGQGRGEQF
>TRBV7-2|-|TRBJ1-5
ASSSIGVYSNQPQH
>TRBV10-3|-|TRBJ2-7
AMAPGNYEQY
>TRBV11-2|-|TRBJ1-1
ASSLEGRGTEAF
>TRBV4-1|TRBD2|TRBJ2-1
ASSQDRGGGENNEQF